These T cell receptor beta chains were read from a single sample in a study of shared clonotypes between healthy human individuals. Assay: immunoSEQ multiplex PCR; the TCRdb copy retains only in-frame clones and omits some. The repertoire includes approximately 810,000 clones, nearly 95% of them detected once, and less than 25% sits in the top ten. The specimen sequenced was naive CD8+ T cells sorted from blood. The receptors were sampled from a man aged 25-45 years in good health. Each CDR3 is given with its conserved first and last residue. A D gene is named only where the DNA matches it firmly. Clone size, where shown, is once, few, many, or a class for clones that have expanded.

d_call: -; clone_size: -; v_call: TRBV23-1; cdr3_length: 15; j_call: TRBJ2-3; cdr3_aa: CASSQWVGGMDTQYF; cdr3_nt: TGCGCCAGCAGTCAATGGGTAGGAGGGATGGATACGCAGTATTTT
d_call: TRBD2; clone_size: -; v_call: TRBV27; cdr3_length: 15; j_call: TRBJ2-7; cdr3_aa: CASSPGGGLNYEQYF; cdr3_nt: TGTGCCAGCAGTCCCGGGGGGGGGCTTAACTACGAGCAGTACTTC
d_call: -; clone_size: -; v_call: TRBV29-1; cdr3_length: 11; j_call: TRBJ2-5; cdr3_aa: CSVRRTETQYF; cdr3_nt: TGCAGCGTTAGACGTACCGAGACCCAGTACTTC
d_call: TRBD2; clone_size: -; v_call: TRBV18; cdr3_length: 23; j_call: TRBJ2-1; cdr3_aa: CASSPLADLHRTSGRLFGNEQFF; cdr3_nt: TGTGCCAGCTCACCACTGGCCGACCTACACCGGACTAGCGGGAGATTATTTGGGAATGAGCAGTTCTTC
d_call: TRBD2; clone_size: -; v_call: TRBV2; cdr3_length: 12; j_call: TRBJ2-2; cdr3_aa: CASGGSAGELFF; cdr3_nt: TGTGCCAGCGGCGGGAGCGCCGGGGAGCTGTTCTTT
d_call: -; clone_size: -; v_call: TRBV27; cdr3_length: 16; j_call: TRBJ2-1; cdr3_aa: CASSLSPGLSYNEQFF; cdr3_nt: TGTGCCAGCAGTTTATCTCCCGGTCTCTCCTACAATGAGCAGTTCTTC
d_call: -; clone_size: -; v_call: TRBV15; cdr3_length: 20; j_call: TRBJ2-2; cdr3_aa: CATSRVPSGTLGKNTGELFF; cdr3_nt: TGTGCCACCAGCAGAGTTCCGTCCGGGACCCTGGGGAAAAACACCGGGGAGCTGTTTTTT
d_call: -; clone_size: -; v_call: TRBV7-2; cdr3_length: 16; j_call: TRBJ1-2; cdr3_aa: CASSLRWGVRDYGYTF; cdr3_nt: TGTGCCAGCAGCTTACGGTGGGGGGTACGGGACTATGGCTACACCTTC
d_call: -; clone_size: few; v_call: TRBV16; cdr3_length: 12; j_call: TRBJ2-7; cdr3_aa: CASSQLQYEQYF; cdr3_nt: TGTGCCAGCAGCCAATTACAATACGAGCAGTACTTC
d_call: -; clone_size: once; v_call: TRBV4-3; cdr3_length: 18; j_call: TRBJ2-6; cdr3_aa: CASSQDWQENSGANVLTF; cdr3_nt: TGCGCCAGCAGCCAAGATTGGCAGGAAAACTCTGGGGCCAACGTCCTGACTTTC
d_call: -; clone_size: -; v_call: TRBV6-5; cdr3_length: 13; j_call: TRBJ2-7; cdr3_aa: CASSYSRAFEQYF; cdr3_nt: TGTGCCAGCAGTTACTCGCGGGCCTTCGAGCAGTACTTC
d_call: -; clone_size: -; v_call: TRBV13; cdr3_length: 16; j_call: TRBJ2-7; cdr3_aa: CASSETGLALTYEQYF; cdr3_nt: TGTGCCAGCAGCGAGACCGGGCTAGCGCTAACCTACGAGCAGTACTTC
d_call: -; clone_size: -; v_call: TRBV19; cdr3_length: 13; j_call: TRBJ2-7; cdr3_aa: CASSIGPGYEQYF; cdr3_nt: TGTGCCAGTAGTATCGGACCCGGCTACGAGCAGTACTTC
d_call: -; clone_size: -; v_call: TRBV27; cdr3_length: 13; j_call: TRBJ2-5; cdr3_aa: CASSFMTGETQYF; cdr3_nt: TGTGCCAGCAGTTTTATGACCGGAGAGACCCAGTACTTC
d_call: -; clone_size: -; v_call: TRBV7-9; cdr3_length: 16; j_call: TRBJ1-2; cdr3_aa: CASSSIRNNRELSYTF; cdr3_nt: TGTGCCAGCAGCTCCATACGGAATAACAGGGAGTTGAGCTACACCTTC
d_call: -; clone_size: -; v_call: TRBV7-9; cdr3_length: 13; j_call: TRBJ2-1; cdr3_aa: CASSLAINNEQFF; cdr3_nt: TGTGCCAGCAGCTTAGCAATCAACAATGAGCAGTTCTTC
d_call: -; clone_size: -; v_call: TRBV10-3; cdr3_length: 16; j_call: TRBJ2-2; cdr3_aa: CAISTPSGQGERGAVF; cdr3_nt: TGTGCCATCAGTACACCCTCGGGGCAGGGTGAACGGGGAGCTGTTTTT
d_call: -; clone_size: few; v_call: TRBV15; cdr3_length: 17; j_call: TRBJ2-2; cdr3_aa: CATSTNSGGMRTGELFF; cdr3_nt: TGTGCCACCAGCACGAATTCCGGAGGGATGAGGACCGGGGAGCTGTTTTTT
d_call: -; clone_size: -; v_call: TRBV4-3; cdr3_length: 15; j_call: TRBJ2-1; cdr3_aa: CASSQDRGPYNEQFF; cdr3_nt: TGCGCCAGCAGCCAAGACAGGGGCCCATACAATGAGCAGTTCTTC
d_call: -; clone_size: -; v_call: TRBV11-1; cdr3_length: 15; j_call: TRBJ1-1; cdr3_aa: CASSFSQGEYTEAFF; cdr3_nt: TGTGCCAGCAGCTTTAGTCAGGGAGAGTACACTGAAGCTTTCTTT
d_call: -; clone_size: -; v_call: TRBV28; cdr3_length: 18; j_call: TRBJ2-2; cdr3_aa: CASSLSLRATTPTGELFF; cdr3_nt: TGTGCCAGCAGTTTATCGCTCAGGGCAACCACACCCACCGGGGAGCTGTTTTTT
d_call: TRBD2; clone_size: -; v_call: TRBV13; cdr3_length: 16; j_call: TRBJ2-3; cdr3_aa: CASSWGLAGVADTQYF; cdr3_nt: TGTGCCAGCAGCTGGGGACTAGCGGGGGTGGCAGATACGCAGTATTTT
d_call: -; clone_size: -; v_call: TRBV7-6; cdr3_length: 14; j_call: TRBJ1-1; cdr3_aa: CASSLAGRHTEAFF; cdr3_nt: TGTGCCAGCAGCTTAGCGGGGAGGCACACTGAAGCTTTCTTT
d_call: -; clone_size: -; v_call: TRBV5-1; cdr3_length: 15; j_call: TRBJ2-3; cdr3_aa: CASSLVGGSTDTQYF; cdr3_nt: TGCGCCAGCAGCTTGGTTGGGGGAAGCACAGATACGCAGTATTTT
d_call: TRBD1; clone_size: -; v_call: TRBV7-9; cdr3_length: 15; j_call: TRBJ2-7; cdr3_aa: CASSLATGGPYEQYF; cdr3_nt: TGTGCCAGCAGCTTAGCGACAGGGGGCCCCTACGAGCAGTACTTC
d_call: TRBD1; clone_size: -; v_call: TRBV5-1; cdr3_length: 13; j_call: TRBJ2-7; cdr3_aa: CASRRRDSYEQYF; cdr3_nt: TGCGCCAGCAGACGCCGGGACAGCTACGAGCAGTACTTC
d_call: -; clone_size: -; v_call: TRBV6-5; cdr3_length: 13; j_call: TRBJ2-1; cdr3_aa: CASSYWRDNEQFF; cdr3_nt: TGTGCCAGCAGTTATTGGAGGGACAATGAGCAGTTCTTC
d_call: -; clone_size: -; v_call: TRBV2; cdr3_length: 12; j_call: TRBJ2-7; cdr3_aa: CASSPGLYEQYF; cdr3_nt: TGTGCCAGCAGCCCGGGACTCTACGAGCAGTACTTC
d_call: -; clone_size: -; v_call: TRBV7-9; cdr3_length: 16; j_call: TRBJ1-4; cdr3_aa: CASTPGYESTDEKLFF; cdr3_nt: TGTGCCAGCACCCCAGGGTATGAGAGTACCGATGAAAAACTGTTTTTT
d_call: -; clone_size: few; v_call: TRBV21-1; cdr3_length: 15; j_call: TRBJ2-1; cdr3_aa: CASDKRERSYNEQFF; cdr3_nt: TGTGCCAGCGATAAGCGGGAGAGGTCCTACAATGAGCAGTTCTTC
d_call: TRBD2; clone_size: -; v_call: TRBV4-1; cdr3_length: 19; j_call: TRBJ2-1; cdr3_aa: CASSYDNGESSGRIYEQFF; cdr3_nt: TGCGCCAGCAGCTACGACAATGGGGAATCTAGCGGGAGAATCTATGAGCAGTTCTTC
d_call: TRBD2; clone_size: -; v_call: TRBV11-3; cdr3_length: 18; j_call: TRBJ2-1; cdr3_aa: CASSLGLAGEGSYNEQFF; cdr3_nt: TGTGCCAGCAGCCTTGGACTAGCGGGAGAGGGCTCCTACAATGAGCAGTTCTTC
d_call: -; clone_size: -; v_call: TRBV29-1; cdr3_length: 10; j_call: TRBJ2-7; cdr3_aa: CSVAEDEQYF; cdr3_nt: TGCAGCGTTGCGGAGGACGAGCAGTACTTC
d_call: -; clone_size: -; v_call: TRBV7-9; cdr3_length: 13; j_call: TRBJ2-1; cdr3_aa: CASSLGNTYEQFF; cdr3_nt: TGTGCCAGCAGCTTAGGGAACACGTATGAGCAGTTCTTC
d_call: -; clone_size: -; v_call: TRBV1; cdr3_length: 16; j_call: TRBJ2-6; cdr3_aa: CTSSQDRQAGANVLTF; cdr3_nt: TGCACCAGCAGCCAAGATAGGCAGGCTGGGGCCAACGTCCTGACTTTC
d_call: -; clone_size: -; v_call: TRBV29-1; cdr3_length: 14; j_call: TRBJ1-1; cdr3_aa: CSVEAEGMNTEAFF; cdr3_nt: TGCAGCGTTGAAGCGGAGGGGATGAACACTGAAGCTTTCTTT
d_call: TRBD1; clone_size: -; v_call: TRBV5-1; cdr3_length: 16; j_call: TRBJ2-7; cdr3_aa: CASSDIGTADSYEQYF; cdr3_nt: TGCGCCAGCAGCGACATCGGGACAGCCGACTCCTACGAGCAGTACTTC
d_call: TRBD1; clone_size: -; v_call: TRBV28; cdr3_length: 14; j_call: TRBJ2-7; cdr3_aa: CASRRQGYDRGQYF; cdr3_nt: TGTGCCAGCAGGAGACAGGGGTACGATCGAGGGCAGTACTTC
d_call: -; clone_size: -; v_call: TRBV6-5; cdr3_length: 15; j_call: TRBJ2-1; cdr3_aa: CASSYYAVGDNEQFF; cdr3_nt: TGTGCCAGCAGTTACTACGCGGTAGGAGACAATGAGCAGTTCTTC
d_call: TRBD1; clone_size: -; v_call: TRBV7-6; cdr3_length: 15; j_call: TRBJ1-2; cdr3_aa: CASSSRDRENYGYTF; cdr3_nt: TGTGCCAGCAGTTCAAGGGACAGGGAGAACTATGGCTACACCTTC
d_call: TRBD2; clone_size: -; v_call: TRBV7-9; cdr3_length: 17; j_call: TRBJ2-1; cdr3_aa: CASSPSEAGFIYNEQFF; cdr3_nt: TGTGCCAGCAGCCCGTCCGAAGCGGGATTTATCTACAATGAGCAGTTCTTC
d_call: -; clone_size: once; v_call: TRBV4-1; cdr3_length: 15; j_call: TRBJ2-7; cdr3_aa: CASSQDEVGTYEQYF; cdr3_nt: TGCGCCAGCAGCCAAGATGAGGTCGGTACCTACGAGCAGTACTTC
d_call: -; clone_size: -; v_call: TRBV5-1; cdr3_length: 16; j_call: TRBJ1-4; cdr3_aa: CASSLAGAATNEKLFF; cdr3_nt: TGCGCCAGCAGCTTGGCTGGGGCAGCAACTAATGAAAAACTGTTTTTT
d_call: -; clone_size: -; v_call: TRBV15; cdr3_length: 16; j_call: TRBJ2-7; cdr3_aa: CATSRDLEGGSYEQYF; cdr3_nt: TGTGCCACCAGCAGAGATCTCGAGGGGGGCTCCTACGAGCAGTACTTC
d_call: -; clone_size: -; v_call: TRBV19; cdr3_length: 13; j_call: TRBJ2-1; cdr3_aa: CASSMDRHNEQFF; cdr3_nt: TGTGCCAGTAGTATGGACAGACACAATGAGCAGTTCTTC
d_call: TRBD2; clone_size: -; v_call: TRBV29-1; cdr3_length: 14; j_call: TRBJ2-1; cdr3_aa: CSVEAAGEVNEQFF; cdr3_nt: TGCAGCGTTGAAGCAGCGGGAGAAGTCAATGAGCAGTTCTTC
d_call: TRBD2; clone_size: -; v_call: TRBV29-1; cdr3_length: 13; j_call: TRBJ2-7; cdr3_aa: CSVVLAGGSEQYF; cdr3_nt: TGCAGCGTTGTGCTAGCGGGAGGGTCGGAGCAGTACTTC
d_call: TRBD2; clone_size: once; v_call: TRBV7-2; cdr3_length: 16; j_call: TRBJ2-7; cdr3_aa: CASSFLTSGPSYEQYF; cdr3_nt: TGTGCCAGCAGCTTCCTAACTAGCGGGCCCTCCTACGAGCAGTACTTC
d_call: TRBD2; clone_size: -; v_call: TRBV4-1; cdr3_length: 16; j_call: TRBJ2-2; cdr3_aa: CASSPHPLAGAGELFF; cdr3_nt: TGCGCCAGCAGCCCCCATCCACTAGCGGGAGCCGGGGAGCTGTTTTTT
d_call: -; clone_size: -; v_call: TRBV7-9; cdr3_length: 17; j_call: TRBJ1-2; cdr3_aa: CASSPGGGPQPNYGYTF; cdr3_nt: TGTGCCAGCAGCCCGGGCGGGGGACCCCAACCGAACTATGGCTACACCTTC
d_call: -; clone_size: -; v_call: TRBV6-6; cdr3_length: 12; j_call: TRBJ1-1; cdr3_aa: CASVVVNTEAFF; cdr3_nt: TGTGCCAGCGTTGTAGTGAACACTGAAGCTTTCTTT
d_call: -; clone_size: -; v_call: TRBV19; cdr3_length: 14; j_call: TRBJ2-7; cdr3_aa: CASSIPGDAYEQYF; cdr3_nt: TGTGCCAGTAGTATACCAGGGGATGCCTACGAGCAGTACTTC
d_call: TRBD1; clone_size: -; v_call: TRBV6-5; cdr3_length: 16; j_call: TRBJ2-3; cdr3_aa: CASSYSMGQGADTQYF; cdr3_nt: TGTGCCAGCAGTTACTCGATGGGCCAGGGGGCAGATACGCAGTATTTT
d_call: -; clone_size: -; v_call: TRBV6-5; cdr3_length: 15; j_call: TRBJ2-6; cdr3_aa: CASRGRVSGANVLTF; cdr3_nt: TGTGCCAGCAGAGGCAGGGTTTCCGGGGCCAACGTCCTGACTTTC
d_call: -; clone_size: -; v_call: TRBV4-1; cdr3_length: 15; j_call: TRBJ2-3; cdr3_aa: CASSRFRGSTDTQYF; cdr3_nt: TGCGCCAGCAGCCGCTTTAGGGGGAGCACAGATACGCAGTATTTT
d_call: TRBD1; clone_size: once; v_call: TRBV4-3; cdr3_length: 17; j_call: TRBJ2-1; cdr3_aa: CASSQTRGRLSYNEQFF; cdr3_nt: TGCGCCAGCAGCCAAACTAGGGGGCGGCTCTCCTACAATGAGCAGTTCTTC
d_call: TRBD2; clone_size: -; v_call: TRBV30; cdr3_length: 16; j_call: TRBJ2-1; cdr3_aa: CAWSVGTSGDHNEQFF; cdr3_nt: TGTGCCTGGAGTGTTGGGACTAGCGGGGATCACAATGAGCAGTTCTTC